The rows below give T cell receptor beta chains drawn from one sample of a study of blood T cells in healthy people across ages. Each CDR3 protein is one row after TCRdb ran MiXCR on the 5' RACE reads. Of 800,000 or so distinct CDR3 sequences in the sample, 62% are singletons; the top ten hold roughly a quarter. The material sequenced was blood. Receptors were obtained from a man aged 25-40 years in good health. CDR3s include the opening cysteine and the closing phenylalanine or tryptophan. A D gene is named only where the DNA matches it firmly. Clone sizes are given selectively: once, few, many, or a class where the clone is expanded.

j_call d_call v_call clone_size cdr3_aa cdr3_nt
TRBJ2-3 . TRBV6-1 . CASSPSRVSGYSTDTQYF TGTGCCAGCAGTCCCTCCAGGGTTAGCGGATATAGCACAGATACGCAGTATTTT
TRBJ2-2 . TRBV4-1 . CASSQVGGADTGELFF TGCGCCAGCAGCCAAGTTGGCGGGGCGGACACCGGGGAGCTGTTTTTT
TRBJ2-1 . TRBV6-5 . CASSPGLPGVSEQFF TGTGCCAGCAGTCCGGGACTCCCCGGAGTGTCTGAGCAGTTCTTC
TRBJ1-5 TRBD1 TRBV30 . CAWAQGANQPQHF TGTGCCTGGGCACAGGGGGCCAATCAGCCCCAGCATTTT
TRBJ2-4 TRBD1 TRBV6-1 few CASKRQGVTKNIQYF TGTGCCAGTAAGAGACAGGGGGTTACCAAAAACATTCAGTACTTC
TRBJ2-7 . TRBV29-1 few CSVEEGEYEQYF TGCAGCGTTGAAGAAGGGGAATACGAGCAGTACTTC
TRBJ1-2 . TRBV29-1 . CSVSTDNYGYTF TGCAGCGTTTCGACAGACAACTATGGCTACACCTTC
TRBJ1-5 TRBD1 TRBV6-5 few CASSDRGSNQPQHF TGTGCCAGCAGCGACAGGGGAAGCAATCAGCCCCAGCATTTT
TRBJ2-1 . TRBV3-1 . CASSQDGSLVDEQFF TGCGCCAGCAGCCAAGATGGCTCCCTGGTCGATGAGCAGTTCTTC
TRBJ2-5 TRBD2 TRBV10-3 few CAISESGGSETQYF TGTGCCATCAGTGAGTCGGGAGGGAGCGAGACCCAGTACTTC
TRBJ2-7 . TRBV28 . CASSQEGPSYEQYF TGTGCCAGCAGTCAGGAAGGGCCTTCCTACGAGCAGTACTTC
TRBJ1-5 . TRBV27 . CASSPHHSQPQHF TGTGCCAGCAGTCCACACCACTCTCAGCCCCAGCATTTT
TRBJ2-3 . TRBV20-1 . CSADPGGTDTQYF TGCAGTGCTGACCCGGGGGGCACAGATACGCAGTATTTT
TRBJ2-1 . TRBV7-6 . CASSFNGPQVNEQFF TGTGCCAGCAGCTTTAACGGGCCGCAGGTCAATGAGCAGTTCTTC
TRBJ2-3 . TRBV5-1 . CASSRGGVRGDTQYF TGCGCCAGCAGCAGGGGCGGGGTTCGAGGAGATACGCAGTATTTT
TRBJ2-7 . TRBV6-6 few CASTSTGQSSYEQYF TGTGCCAGCACCTCAACGGGACAAAGCTCCTACGAGCAGTACTTC
TRBJ2-7 . TRBV20-1 . CSARGLASPYEQYF TGCAGTGCTAGAGGGCTAGCGTCCCCCTACGAGCAGTACTTC
TRBJ2-1 . TRBV12-3/TRBV12-4 . CASSLAGLGDNEQFF TGTGCCAGCAGTTTAGCAGGGCTGGGGGACAATGAGCAGTTCTTC
TRBJ2-3 TRBD2 TRBV29-1 . CSVWDARTSTDTQYF TGCAGCGTTTGGGACGCCCGGACTAGTACAGATACGCAGTATTTT
TRBJ1-1 . TRBV5-1 few CASNPGVNTEAFF TGCGCCAGCAACCCCGGGGTGAACACTGAAGCTTTCTTT
TRBJ2-5 . TRBV7-3 . CASSLNRDQETQYF TGTGCCAGCAGCTTAAACAGGGATCAAGAGACCCAGTACTTC
TRBJ2-3 . TRBV4-3 . CASSQDSHTQYF TGCGCCAGCAGCCAAGATTCCCATACGCAGTATTTT
TRBJ2-5 . TRBV7-9 . CASSETAQETQYF TGTGCCAGCAGTGAGACGGCTCAAGAGACCCAGTACTTC
TRBJ2-7 TRBD2 TRBV6-1 . CASSEEKREGRYYEQYF TGTGCCAGCAGTGAAGAGAAGCGGGAGGGGCGATACTACGAGCAGTACTTC
TRBJ2-1 . TRBV29-1 . CSVDDRLYNEQFF TGCAGCGTTGACGACAGGCTCTACAATGAGCAGTTCTTC
TRBJ2-3 . TRBV12-3/TRBV12-4 . CASSLVTGPSTDTQYF TGTGCCAGCAGTTTAGTTACAGGCCCTAGCACAGATACGCAGTATTTT
TRBJ2-1 . TRBV25-1 . CASSEYIGRGSYNEQFF TGTGCCAGCAGTGAATATATAGGGCGTGGCTCCTACAATGAGCAGTTCTTC
TRBJ2-1 TRBD1 TRBV20-1 . CSADRDRDYNEQFF TGCAGTGCTGACCGGGACAGGGACTACAATGAGCAGTTCTTC
TRBJ1-4 . TRBV28 . CASLEGPQRSEKLFF TGTGCCAGCCTGGAGGGTCCGCAGAGGTCTGAAAAACTGTTTTTT
TRBJ2-1 TRBD2 TRBV3-1 once CASSRELANHNEQFF TGTGCCAGCAGCCGGGAACTAGCGAACCACAATGAGCAGTTCTTC
TRBJ2-7 TRBD2 TRBV11-2 few CASSTSGGTYEQYF TGTGCCAGCAGCACCAGCGGGGGAACCTACGAGCAGTACTTC
TRBJ1-6 . TRBV3-1 . CASSQVRPAYSGNSPLHF TGTGCCAGCAGCCAAGTCCGTCCGGCCTATAGCGGGAATTCACCCCTCCACTTT
TRBJ1-1 . TRBV27 . CASSYGGLITEAFF TGTGCCAGCAGTTACGGGGGGCTTATCACTGAAGCTTTCTTT
TRBJ2-3 TRBD1 TRBV20-1 . CSAKHPGQDHQPQYF TGCAGTGCAAAACACCCGGGACAGGACCATCAGCCCCAGTATTTT
TRBJ1-1 . TRBV7-2 . CASSPNLAEENTEAFF TGTGCCAGCAGCCCTAACCTGGCGGAAGAGAACACTGAAGCTTTCTTT
TRBJ2-1 TRBD2 TRBV9 few CASSVVSGGLEQFF TGTGCCAGCAGCGTAGTATCGGGGGGGTTGGAGCAGTTCTTC
TRBJ2-1 . TRBV3-1 . CASSQEPYNEQFF TGTGCCAGCAGCCAAGAGCCGTACAATGAGCAGTTCTTC
TRBJ2-3 TRBD2 TRBV10-3 . CAINPGTSGDTQYF TGTGCCATCAACCCCGGGACTAGCGGAGATACGCAGTATTTT
TRBJ2-5 . TRBV9 few CASSGPQETQYF TGTGCCAGCAGTGGACCACAAGAGACCCAGTACTTC
TRBJ1-6 . TRBV20-1 . CSAPYLGSSPLHF TGCAGTGCCCCCTACCTGGGGAGCTCACCCCTCCACTTT
TRBJ2-5 . TRBV6-6 . CASRRDRQETQYF TGTGCCAGCAGGCGAGACAGGCAAGAGACCCAGTACTTC
TRBJ1-5 TRBD1 TRBV15 once CATNRGGTGNQPQHF TGTGCCACCAACAGGGGTGGGACAGGGAATCAGCCCCAGCATTTT